This T cell receptor beta chain was observed in a study of blood T cells in healthy people across ages. The study's findings and limits: Estimates drawn from one million T cells were deemed to understate diversity.

The authors extracted at least 5.5 micrograms of total RNA per sample. For the second PCR, which ran for 7 to 11 cycles, a sample-barcoded 5' primer and a J-beta primer mix were used. The study obtained at least 2.5 million CDR3-containing paired-end reads from every sample. TCRdb reprocessed the 5' RACE reads via MiXCR and lists one record per CDR3 protein. The sample lists about 650,000 distinct CDR3 sequences, roughly 32% occurring once. This clonotype came up a few times. What it recognizes is unknown. A much larger clonotype is one base distant, so this may be a read error. The sequence was collected from a woman of 80 years or more in good health. The sequenced sample was blood.

The CDR3 is CASSSRLAGALNEQYF. The CDR3 nucleotides are TGTGCCAGCAGCTCGCGACTAGCGGGGGCCCTCAATGAGCAGTACTTC. The chain uses TRBV9 and TRBJ2-5, with 12 nucleotides matching TRBD2. V shed 4 bases, J shed 11 bases, and the junction held 15 bases outside the gene matches. The CDR3 extends over 16 amino acids. Germline V CDR1 and CDR2: SGDLS, YYNGEE. The variable domain in full, completed from reference TRBV9 and TRBJ2-5, reads DSGVTQTPKHLITATGQRVTLRCSPRSGDLSVYWYQQSLDQGLQFLIQYYNGEERAKGNILERFSAQQFPDLHSELNLSSLELGDSALYFCASSSRLAGALNEQYFGPGTRLLVL.